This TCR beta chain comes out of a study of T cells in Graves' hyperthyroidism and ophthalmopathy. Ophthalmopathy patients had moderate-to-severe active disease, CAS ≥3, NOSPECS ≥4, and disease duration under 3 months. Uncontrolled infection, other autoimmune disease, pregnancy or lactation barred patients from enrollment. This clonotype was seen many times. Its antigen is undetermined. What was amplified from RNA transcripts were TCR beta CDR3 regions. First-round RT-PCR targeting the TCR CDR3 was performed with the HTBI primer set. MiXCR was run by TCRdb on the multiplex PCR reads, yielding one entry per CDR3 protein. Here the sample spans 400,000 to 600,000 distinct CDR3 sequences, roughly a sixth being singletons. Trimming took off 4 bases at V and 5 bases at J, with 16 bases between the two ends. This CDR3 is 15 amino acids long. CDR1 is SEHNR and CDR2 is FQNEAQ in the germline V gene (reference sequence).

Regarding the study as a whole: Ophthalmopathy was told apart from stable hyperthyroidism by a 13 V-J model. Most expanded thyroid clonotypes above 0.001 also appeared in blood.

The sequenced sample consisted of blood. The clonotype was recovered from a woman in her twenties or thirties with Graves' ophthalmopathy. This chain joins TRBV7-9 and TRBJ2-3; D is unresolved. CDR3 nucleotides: TGTGCCAGCAGCTCTGCACTAATACCCGGAGATACGCAGTATTTT. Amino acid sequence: CASSSALIPGDTQYF.